This T cell receptor (beta chain) is from a study of blood T cell repertoires in COVID-19. The overall study: Both acute and convalescent COVID-19 samples were obtained from the United States, Italy and Spain.

The method was immunoSEQ multiplex PCR; TCRdb's version includes in-frame clones alone and lacks a portion of them. Here the sample spans a few hundred thousand clones, roughly 86% being singletons. The CDR3 spans 14 residues. CDR1 SGHTA and CDR2 FQGNSA come from the germline V gene. With V trimmed by 5 bases and J by 1 base, 4 bases remained unmatched. The gene calls are TRBV7-2 and TRBJ2-7, with 8 bases matching TRBD1. This sequence originates from a woman between 50 and 59 years old who had been exposed to COVID-19. Sample: PBMCs or T cells enriched from blood (not recorded which). The CDR3 bases are TGTGCCAGCAGCCCAGACAGGGGTTCCTACGAGCAGTACTTC. It is translated as CASSPDRGSYEQYF.